These 20 T cell receptor beta chains were sequenced from one sample in a study of blood T cell repertoires in COVID-19. The table came from immunoSEQ multiplex PCR; TCRdb's copy has only in-frame clones and leaves some out. The sample records 400,000 to 450,000 clones, 86% being singletons. The sample comprised peripheral blood. These receptors were obtained from a woman aged 25 to 45 with active or convalescent COVID-19.

The chain joins TRBV5-1 to TRBJ1-2, with 9 bases aligning to TRBD1. Trimming at V came to 4 bases and at J to 7 bases, leaving 8 bases not matched to a gene. CDR1 is SGHRS, CDR2 YFSETQ, per germline. The CDR3 runs 14 residues. CDR3 coding DNA: TGCGCCAGCAGCGCTACCGGGACAGGGTCTGGCTACACCTTC. This encodes CASSATGTGSGYTF.

The chain joins TRBV9 to TRBJ2-5, with unresolved D. The CDR3 covers 12 residues. Looked up from germline, CDR1 is SGDLS and CDR2 is YYNGEE. The ends were cut back, 7 bases at V and 3 bases at J, with 10 bases in the middle. DNA for the CDR3: TGTGCCAGCTCTGGTGAGAAAGAGACCCAGTACTTC. This gives the protein CASSGEKETQYF.

The gene calls are TRBV18 and TRBJ2-3; perhaps TRBD2 as D (6 bases). Per germline, CDR1 KGHSH and CDR2 LQKENI. This CDR3 comprises 15 residues. V shed 5 bases and J shed 1 base, with 13 bases lying between them. CDR3 region: CASSYGGTGTDTQYF. In nucleotides, the CDR3 is TGTGCCAGCTCATACGGCGGGACTGGCACAGATACGCAGTATTTT.

The chain carries TRBV7-2 and TRBJ2-3; 9 bases are shared with TRBD2. This CDR3 region has 17 residues. V dropped 1 base and J dropped 0; count of bases not matched to a gene: 5. Germline-derived CDR1 and CDR2 are SGHTA and FQGNSA. This CDR3 reads CASSLVSGGSSTDTQYF. The CDR3 region has the DNA TGTGCCAGCAGCTTAGTTAGCGGGGGTTCTAGCACAGATACGCAGTATTTT.

V and J are TRBV27 and TRBJ1-5; 7 nucleotides match TRBD1. The germline V gene has CDR1 MNHEY and CDR2 SMNVEV (reference sequence). The CDR3 runs to 15 residues. V shed 5 bases and J 2 bases; nucleotides not matched to a gene: 6. The CDR3: CASSDRESRNQPQHF. The CDR3 DNA follows: TGTGCCAGCAGTGACAGGGAATCACGCAATCAGCCCCAGCATTTT.

The chain links TRBV5-1 to TRBJ2-2; D gene uncertain. The CDR3 length is 12 residues. Germline V gene sequence: CDR1 SGHRS, CDR2 YFSETQ. With 5 bases removed from V and 2 bases from J, the gap between germline ends came to 4 bases. CDR3 DNA: TGCGCCAGCAGGGGCAACACCGGGGAGCTGTTTTTT. Encoded protein: CASRGNTGELFF.

The chain uses TRBV10-1 and TRBJ1-5, with D hard to call. The germline gives CDR1 WNHNN, CDR2 SYGVQD (reference sequence). The CDR3 covers 12 residues. Trimming shortened V by 3 bases and J by 4 bases, and 4 bases separated the two germline ends. For the CDR3, the DNA is TGCGCCAGCAGTGATAATAATCAGCCCCAGCATTTT. This sequence encodes CASSDNNQPQHF.

V gene TRBV27 combines with J gene TRBJ2-7, with TRBD2 matching over 9 bases. With 4 bases clipped from V and 0 bases from J, the junction kept 7 bases outside the gene matches. The germline CDR1 and CDR2 sequences are MNHEY and SMNVEV (reference sequence). The CDR3 consists of 16 residues. The CDR3 DNA reads TGTGCCAGCAGTTCACCATTAGCGGGGGCCTCCTACGAGCAGTACTTC. Its translation: CASSSPLAGASYEQYF.

This chain joins TRBV7-8 and TRBJ1-4, with a weak D call TRBD1 (6 bases). Looked up from germline, CDR1 is SGHVS and CDR2 is FQNEAQ. CDR3 length: 17 residues. Trimming pared 7 bases from V and 4 bases from J, leaving 22 bases between. CDR3 bases: TGTGCCAGCAACCAAGGGATCCGGGGGGCCTATAATGAAAAACTGTTTTTT. Protein sequence: CASNQGIRGAYNEKLFF.

V usage is TRBV5-5 and J usage is TRBJ1-1; perhaps TRBD1 as D (6 bases). CDR3 length: 15 residues. The germline gives CDR1 SGHKS, CDR2 YYEKEE (reference sequence). V gave up 3 bases and J gave up 2 bases, with 14 bases separating them. The CDR3 here is CASSSEGQQNTEAFF. The CDR3 DNA is TGTGCCAGCAGCTCGGAAGGACAGCAAAACACTGAAGCTTTCTTT.

The chain recombines TRBV5-6 with TRBJ1-2; possibly TRBD1 for D (6 bases). In germline, CDR1 is SGHDT, CDR2 YYEEEE. V dropped 0 bases and J dropped 3 bases, with 15 bases sitting between them. This CDR3 region has 16 residues. In nucleotides, the CDR3 is TGTGCCAGCAGCTTGGACCCCAGGGGATTGGACTATGGCTACACCTTC. This translates into CASSLDPRGLDYGYTF. Full variable domain (outside the CDR3, taken from reference TRBV5-6 and TRBJ1-2): DAGVTQSPTHLIKTRGQQVTLRCSPKSGHDTVSWYQQALGQGPQFIFQYYEEEERQRGNFPDRFSGHQFPNYSSELNVNALLLGDSALYLCASSLDPRGLDYGYTFGSGTRLTVV.

The chain carries TRBV5-5 and TRBJ2-2, with 11 bases that match TRBD2. With 0 bases clipped from V and 2 bases from J, the junction kept 0 bases outside the gene matches. CDR3 length: 16 amino acids. CDR1 is SGHKS and CDR2 is YYEKEE in the germline V gene (reference sequence). The CDR3, as DNA: TGTGCCAGCAGCTTGGGACTAGCGGGAAACACCGGGGAGCTGTTTTTT. The encoded protein is CASSLGLAGNTGELFF. Filled out from reference TRBV5-5 and TRBJ2-2, the complete variable domain reads DAGVTQSPTHLIKTRGQQVTLRCSPISGHKSVSWYQQVLGQGPQFIFQYYEKEERGRGNFPDRFSARQFPNYSSELNVNALLLGDSALYLCASSLGLAGNTGELFFGEGSRLTVL.

The chain recombines TRBV19 with TRBJ2-1; perhaps TRBD2 as D (6 bases). CDR1 and CDR2 from the germline V gene are LNHDA and SQIVND (reference sequence). The ends were cut back, 3 bases at V and 8 bases at J, with 14 bases in the middle. The CDR3 is 14 residues long. CDR3 amino acids: CASSITGEADEQFF. CDR3 coding DNA: TGTGCCAGTAGTATTACTGGGGAGGCCGATGAGCAGTTCTTC.

This clone was seen a handful of times. The chain links TRBV12-3 or TRBV12-4 to TRBJ2-5, with D tentatively TRBD1 (6 bases). The CDR3 extends over 13 amino acids. Trimming took off 2 bases at V and 4 bases at J, with 8 bases between the two ends. This CDR3 reads CASSLLQGETQYF. The CDR3 region has the DNA TGTGCCAGCAGTTTATTACAGGGAGAGACCCAGTACTTC.

This chain connects TRBV19 to TRBJ1-2; TRBD1 is a possible D gene (6 bases). V lost 6 bases and J lost 6, with 11 bases in between. Germline V gene data show CDR1 as LNHDA and CDR2 as SQIVND (reference sequence). The CDR3 spans 12 residues. CDR3 protein: CASRNYRDGYTF. In DNA form, the CDR3 reads TGTGCCAGTAGGAATTACAGGGATGGCTACACCTTC.

This clone has only one observation. This chain joins TRBV27 and TRBJ2-1; tentatively, D is TRBD2 (5 bases). Trimming cost V 3 bases and J 9 bases, with 18 bases left between them. The CDR3 has 15 amino acids. Germline values: CDR1 MNHEY, CDR2 SMNVEV (reference sequence). The CDR3 DNA is TGTGCCAGCAGTTTTTCGGACTTCCCATCGGGTGAGCAGTTCTTC. This encodes CASSFSDFPSGEQFF.

The chain has TRBV12-2 and TRBJ1-1. TRBV12-2 is a pseudogene locus. The CDR3 is 13 residues long. The CDR3 sequence is CASSWGGNTEAFF. The DNA of the CDR3 is TGTGCAAGCAGCTGGGGAGGGAACACTGAAGCTTTCTTT.

This chain links TRBV10-3 with TRBJ2-5; 9 bases fit TRBD2. With V trimmed by 10 bases and J by 2 bases, 11 bases remained unmatched. Germline loops: CDR1 ENHRY, CDR2 SYGVKD. This CDR3 contains 15 residues. This CDR3 is CATVEGAGGQETQYF. The CDR3 nucleotides are TGTGCCACCGTGGAGGGAGCGGGGGGACAAGAGACCCAGTACTTC.

V is TRBV2 and J is TRBJ1-1; 7 bases fit TRBD1. Trimming took 9 bases from V and 11 from J; bases not matched to a gene: 15. Germline lookup yields CDR1 SNHLY and CDR2 FYNNEI. This CDR3 spans 13 amino acids. The CDR3 DNA sequence: TGTGCCAGTAACGTTCGGGACAGCAGTGGGGCTTTCTTT. Its protein product is CASNVRDSSGAFF.

This clone was seen a few times. The chain joins TRBV2 to TRBJ1-5; D perhaps matches TRBD1 (6 bases). The V end lost 1 base, the J end lost 2 bases, and 12 bases lay between the germline ends. The CDR3 has 16 residues. Germline V gives CDR1 SNHLY, CDR2 FYNNEI. For the CDR3, the DNA is TGTGCCAGCAGTGAAGTTAGGGCAGGGGGCAATCAGCCCCAGCATTTT. This translates into CASSEVRAGGNQPQHF. Together with reference TRBV2 and TRBJ1-5, the CDR3 gives the full variable domain: EPEVTQTPSHQVTQMGQEVILRCVPISNHLYFYWYRQILGQKVEFLVSFYNNEISEKSEIFDDQFSVERPDGSNFTLKIRSTKLEDSAMYFCASSEVRAGGNQPQHFGDGTRLSIL.